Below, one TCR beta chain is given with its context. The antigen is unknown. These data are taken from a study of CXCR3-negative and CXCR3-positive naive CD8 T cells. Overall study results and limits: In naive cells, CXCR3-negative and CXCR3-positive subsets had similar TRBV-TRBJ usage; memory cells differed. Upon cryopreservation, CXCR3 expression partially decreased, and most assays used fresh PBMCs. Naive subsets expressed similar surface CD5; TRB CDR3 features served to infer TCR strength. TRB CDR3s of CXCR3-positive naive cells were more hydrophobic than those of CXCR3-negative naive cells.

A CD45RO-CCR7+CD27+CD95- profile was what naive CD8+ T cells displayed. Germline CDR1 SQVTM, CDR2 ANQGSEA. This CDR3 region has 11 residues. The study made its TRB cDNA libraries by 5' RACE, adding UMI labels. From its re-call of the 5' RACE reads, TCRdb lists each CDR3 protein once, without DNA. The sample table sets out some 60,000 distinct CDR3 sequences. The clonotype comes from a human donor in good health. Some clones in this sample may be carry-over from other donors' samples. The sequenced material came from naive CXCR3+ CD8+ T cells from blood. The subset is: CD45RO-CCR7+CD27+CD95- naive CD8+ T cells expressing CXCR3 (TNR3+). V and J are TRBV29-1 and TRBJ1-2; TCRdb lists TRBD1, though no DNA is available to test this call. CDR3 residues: CSVPEFYGYTF.